This T cell receptor (beta chain) was sequenced for a study of T-cell memory formation after mild COVID-19 (dated by TCRdb to the early 2020s). Regarding the study in general: Most TCR sequence clusters were specific to one of the two donors. In a couple of donors, T-cell clones that expanded and contracted after mild COVID-19 were tracked by sequencing TCRalpha and TCRbeta repertoires over time. The cohort was made up of two young adult volunteers, one female and one male, who were previously healthy.

Ficoll-Paque density gradient centrifugation was the method used to isolate PBMCs. Sequencing instrument: Illumina NovaSeq 6000. cDNA libraries for TCRalpha and TCRbeta were prepared by 5'RACE using constant-segment primers, with sample barcodes and unique molecular identifiers added. RNA was extracted from every sample with Trizol reagent. Library amplification was performed in two PCR steps, and a second sample barcode and Illumina TruSeq adapters were introduced in the second step. The libraries were sequenced on an Illumina NovaSeq using 2 x 150 bp paired-end reads. Per the source publication's procedure: Demultiplexing of reads and collapsing into UMI-guided consensus sequences were performed with migec v1.2.7. Using mixcr v2.1.11, UMI consensuses were aligned to TRA and TRB V and J templates and then assembled into clonotypes. Clonotypes were classified as expanded or contracted when called significant by both edgeR and NoisET, with noise models trained on biological replicates. For edgeR calls, a false discovery rate-adjusted p below 0.01 and a log2 fold-change threshold of 1 were applied. PCA with hierarchical clustering of max-normalized trajectories of the 1000 most abundant clonotypes was used as exploratory dynamics analysis. Separately sequenced CD4+ and CD8+ repertoires were used to assign the CD4 or CD8 phenotype of responding clones. TCRdb passed the public sequencing reads through fastp at Q25 and MiXCR, retaining productive beta sequences. Rows are unified per CDR3 protein, each entry keeping the most common DNA and genes. TCRdb assigned the V and J calls; the authors' analysis was not used. This sample comprises some 280,000 distinct CDR3 sequences, under 20% of them detected only once. Less than 30% of the sample is in the top ten clones.

General conclusions and limits of the study: Some responding clones were detected in pre-infection memory, which suggested that pre-existing cross-reactive memory T cells had joined the SARS-CoV-2 response. The second-wave clones that peaked on day 37 were not confirmed to be SARS-CoV-2 specific. The study covered only two mild cases, and larger cohorts including severe cases with pre-infection samples were considered necessary. Balanced CD4/CD8 phenotypes were observed for clones contracting from day 15 to 85, whereas a bias towards CD4+ was observed for a second wave of clones expanding from day 15 to 37. Contracting CD4+ clones turned up mainly in the CM and EM memory subsets, whereas EMRA was where CD8+ clones were enriched.

From the cysteine through the phenylalanine, the CDR3 covers 14 amino acids. Kept here is only the CDR3 DNA, which spans 42 bases and is read in frame from base 1. CDR1 and CDR2, per the germline V gene (reference sequence), are LNHDA and SQIVND. V lost 5 bases and J lost 4 bases; the stretch between them is 11 bases long. This clonotype has ten or more counts. The antigen it recognizes is unknown. No clone much larger than this one lies a single base away; base qualities are absent. Sequenced sample: PBMCs or a T cell subset sorted from them (not recorded which). The clonotype comes from a man between 18 and 35 years old who had mild COVID-19 (a few samples of this study predate the infection). The sample titles of this study are shuffled in the database, so cell type and time point are left out; the donor was told from shared clones. The sequence is built from TRBV19 and TRBJ2-2, with TRBD1 tentatively as D gene (6 bases match). The encoded CDR3 is CASSGVGGTGELFF. The DNA sequence is as follows: TGTGCCAGTAGTGGGGTAGGGGGCACCGGGGAGCTGTTTTTT.